A single sample is the source of the 5 T cell receptor beta chains below, sequenced in a study of blood T cell repertoires in COVID-19. Data came from immunoSEQ multiplex PCR; TCRdb stores just in-frame clones and leaves some out. Of around 250,000 clones listed, approximately 85% are singletons. The sample consisted of PBMCs or T cells enriched from blood (not recorded which). The source of these receptors is a woman aged 50 to 60 who had recovered from COVID-19.

The V gene is TRBV7-8, the J gene TRBJ1-3; perhaps TRBD1 as D (5 bases). Trimming cost V 0 bases and J 0 bases, with 9 bases left between them. The CDR3 length is 16 residues. CDR1 is SGHVS, CDR2 FQNEAQ, per germline. CDR3 protein: CASSLAQTVSGNTIYF. The CDR3 DNA reads TGTGCCAGCAGCTTAGCCCAGACAGTCTCTGGAAACACCATATATTTT.

As concerns this clone: The junction differs from germline at one of its ends, possibly a read error. V usage is TRBV28 and J usage is TRBJ1-4; 9 bases map to TRBD1. Germline loops: CDR1 MDHEN, CDR2 SYDVKM. CDR3 length: 13 residues. CDR3 in DNA: TGTGCCAGCAGGTTCGGACCTACCGGGACAGGGTCCTTT. Translating gives CASRFGPTGTGSF.

The chain joins TRBV14 to TRBJ2-6; no firm D call. The CDR3 is 14 residues long. In germline, CDR1 is SGHDN, CDR2 FVKESK. V gave up 5 bases and J gave up 0 bases, with 5 bases separating them. The CDR3 coding sequence is TGTGCCAGCAGCTACGGCTCTGGGGCCAACGTCCTGACTTTC. It codes for CASSYGSGANVLTF.

The rearrangement uses TRBV27 and TRBJ2-1; the match to TRBD2 covers 15 bases. The junction had 13 bases not matched to a gene; V was cut back by 10 bases and J by 9 bases. The CDR3 sequence is 16 residues long. The germline gives CDR1 MNHEY, CDR2 SMNVEV (reference sequence). The CDR3 DNA reads as TGTGCCACCGGAACGGGGACTAGCGGGGGGCGAAGTGAGCAGTTCTTC. Translated: CATGTGTSGGRSEQFF.

The gene calls are TRBV5-1 and TRBJ2-7; 8 bases are shared with TRBD2. The V gene end was trimmed by 1 base and the J gene end by 3 bases; junction bases not matched to a gene: 6. The CDR3 spans 15 residues. CDR1 SGHRS and CDR2 YFSETQ come from the germline V gene. CDR3 sequence (DNA): TGCGCCAGCAGCTTGCGAGCGGGAGTCAACTACGAGCAGTACTTC. Residues: CASSLRAGVNYEQYF.